This note documents a single TCR beta chain sequence. Clones were sequenced by immunoSEQ multiplex PCR, and TCRdb holds only the in-frame ones, with some missing. The repertoire includes approximately 70,000 clones, about 85% of them detected once, and approximately 4.5% sits in the top ten. This entry belongs to a study of early stage breast cancer tumors. The V end lost 7 bases, the J end lost 1 base, and 11 bases lay between the germline ends. Germline values: CDR1 SGHTA, CDR2 FQGNSA. The CDR3 covers 13 residues. The chain combines TRBV7-2 with TRBJ2-7; D gene uncertain. The clonotype originates from a person aged 35 to 50 with breast cancer. Sequences were obtained from blood. The CDR3 loop reads CASNAQLSYEQYF. The CDR3 DNA follows: TGTGCCAGCAACGCACAGCTTTCCTACGAGCAGTACTTC. Combining the CDR3 with reference TRBV7-2 and TRBJ2-7 gives the whole variable domain GAGVSQSPSNKVTEKGKDVELRCDPISGHTALYWYRQSLGQGLEFLIYFQGNSAPDKSGLPSDRFSAERTGGSVSTLTIQRTQQEDSAVYLCASNAQLSYEQYFGPGTRLTVT.